This is a list of T cell receptor beta chains from one sample in a study of shared clonotypes between healthy human individuals. Assay: immunoSEQ multiplex PCR; the TCRdb copy retains only in-frame clones and omits some. The sample yields some 2.1 million clones, about 95% seen once. Sequencing was carried out using naive CD8+ T cells sorted from blood. These receptors originate from a man younger than 35 in good health. The CDR3 runs from the conserved cysteine through the conserved F or W. The order of the fields is V gene, clone size, J gene, CDR3 length, D gene, CDR3 DNA, CDR3 protein. A D gene is named only where the DNA matches it firmly. Size is omitted from some rows. Given values are once, few, many or a class for expanded clones.

TRBV27	.	TRBJ2-5	15	TRBD2	TGTGCCAGCAGTTTAATAGCGGGAGTATCGGAGACCCAGTACTTC	CASSLIAGVSETQYF
TRBV28	.	TRBJ1-5	17	.	TGTGCCAGCAGGGGTCCCGGGCCAGACAATGGCAATCAGCCCCAGCATTTT	CASRGPGPDNGNQPQHF
TRBV4-1	once	TRBJ2-1	16	TRBD2	TGCGCCAGCACCTCACGGACTAGCGGGCCCTACAATGAGCAGTTCTTC	CASTSRTSGPYNEQFF
TRBV6-1	.	TRBJ1-1	15	.	TGTGCCAGCAGTGATTACGCAGGGACGAACACTGAAGCTTTCTTT	CASSDYAGTNTEAFF
TRBV9	.	TRBJ2-5	15	TRBD2	TGTGCCAGCAGCGTAGGTGGGACTAGCATGGAGACCCAGTACTTC	CASSVGGTSMETQYF
TRBV5-4	.	TRBJ1-1	14	TRBD1	TGTGCCAGCAGCCCGACAGGGATCAGCACTGAAGCTTTCTTT	CASSPTGISTEAFF
TRBV4-3	few	TRBJ1-5	14	TRBD1	TGCGCCAGCAGCCAAGGACAGGGAAGGCAGCCCCAGCATTTT	CASSQGQGRQPQHF
TRBV11-2	.	TRBJ2-7	14	.	TGTGCCAGCAGCCTCGGGACTGGTACCTACGAGCAGTACTTC	CASSLGTGTYEQYF
TRBV5-1	.	TRBJ1-3	15	.	TGCGCCAGCAGCTCCGACGTTAACTCTGGAAACACCATATATTTT	CASSSDVNSGNTIYF
TRBV2	.	TRBJ2-5	14	.	TGTGCCAGCAGTGAATGGACAGCACAAGAGACCCAGTACTTC	CASSEWTAQETQYF
TRBV5-5	.	TRBJ2-7	15	.	TGTGCCAGCAGCTTTGGGCAGGGGTTGACCTACGAGCAGTACTTC	CASSFGQGLTYEQYF
TRBV5-6	.	TRBJ2-3	14	.	TGTGCCAGCAGCCTTGGAAGCCGCACAGATACGCAGTATTTT	CASSLGSRTDTQYF
TRBV27	.	TRBJ2-1	14	.	TGTGCCAGCAGGAGCGGGTTAGCTTACAATGAGCAGTTCTTC	CASRSGLAYNEQFF
TRBV6-5	.	TRBJ1-2	11	.	TGTGCCAGTCTGGATGACTATGGCTACACCTTC	CASLDDYGYTF
TRBV16	.	TRBJ1-1	14	.	TGTGCCAGCAGCCAATCATCGGGGGACACTGAAGCTTTCTTT	CASSQSSGDTEAFF
TRBV7-9	.	TRBJ1-1	15	.	TGTGCCAGCAGCATAACGACGCTTATGAACACTGAAGCTTTCTTT	CASSITTLMNTEAFF
TRBV4-1	.	TRBJ2-7	13	.	TGCGCCAGCAGCGCGGGGACAGCTTACGAGCAGTACTTC	CASSAGTAYEQYF
TRBV4-2	.	TRBJ2-1	16	TRBD2	TGTGCCAGCAGCCCCCCCGGGACTAGCGTATACAATGAGCAGTTCTTC	CASSPPGTSVYNEQFF
TRBV7-9	.	TRBJ1-2	16	TRBD1	TGTGCCAGCAGCTCAGAGGCTGCACAGGGGGTAAACGGCTACACCTTC	CASSSEAAQGVNGYTF
TRBV5-4	.	TRBJ1-2	14	.	TGTGCCAGCAGCTTGGAGTCAGGGATCTATGGCTACACCTTC	CASSLESGIYGYTF
TRBV6-6	.	TRBJ1-1	15	.	TGTGCCAGCAGTCCCGGGACATATTTGAACACTGAAGCTTTCTTT	CASSPGTYLNTEAFF
TRBV20-1	.	TRBJ2-7	10	.	TGCAGTGCTAACTCGTGGGAGCAGTACTTC	CSANSWEQYF
TRBV6-5	.	TRBJ2-1	15	TRBD1	TGTGCCAGCAGTTACGACAGGGGCTCCTACAATGAGCAGTTCTTC	CASSYDRGSYNEQFF
TRBV9	.	TRBJ2-3	14	TRBD2	TGTGCCAGCAGCGTAGGTCTAGCGGTCGATACGCAGTATTTT	CASSVGLAVDTQYF
TRBV10-2	.	TRBJ2-5	12	TRBD1	TGCGCCAGCCGAACAGGGGTAGAGACCCAGTACTTC	CASRTGVETQYF
TRBV5-1	.	TRBJ2-5	17	TRBD1	TGCGCCAGCAGCTTGGAATCAGCGACAGGGGCCTGGGAGACCCAGTACTTC	CASSLESATGAWETQYF
TRBV9	.	TRBJ2-7	14	.	TGTGCCAGCAGCGTTGGGGGGAGTAGCCACGAGCAGTACTTC	CASSVGGSSHEQYF
TRBV2	once	TRBJ2-5	14	TRBD2	TGTGCCAGCAGTGAGGGAGGGGAGGGAGAGACCCAGTACTTC	CASSEGGEGETQYF
TRBV5-4	.	TRBJ2-7	12	.	TGTGCCAGCAGCGAGGACAACTACGAGCAGTACTTC	CASSEDNYEQYF
TRBV7-9	.	TRBJ2-7	15	TRBD2	TGTGCCAGCAGCTCCAGCGGGAGAGAGACCTACGAGCAGTACTTC	CASSSSGRETYEQYF
TRBV7-2	.	TRBJ2-5	15	TRBD2	TGTGCCAGCAGCGAGCGGGGGGGCCAGTACGAGACCCAGTACTTC	CASSERGGQYETQYF
TRBV27	.	TRBJ2-1	13	.	TGTGCCAGCAGTCTCCGTCAATACAATGAGCAGTTCTTC	CASSLRQYNEQFF
TRBV4-3	.	TRBJ2-5	17	.	TGCGCCAGCAGCCAAGATGTCGACGGGGGCCCCGGGGAGACCCAGTACTTC	CASSQDVDGGPGETQYF
TRBV5-4	.	TRBJ2-6	14	.	TGTGCCAGCAGCTTGGCCGGTGGGGCCAACGTCCTGACTTTC	CASSLAGGANVLTF
TRBV4-1	.	TRBJ2-5	14	.	TGCGCCAGCAGCCAATCCAAGGTAATGGAGACCCAGTACTTC	CASSQSKVMETQYF
TRBV18	.	TRBJ2-7	12	.	TGTGCCAGCTCACCAAACTCCTACGAGCAGTACTTC	CASSPNSYEQYF
TRBV25-1	.	TRBJ1-2	11	.	TGTGCCAGCAGTGACAGATATGGCTACACCTTC	CASSDRYGYTF
TRBV25-1	.	TRBJ2-5	11	.	TGTGCCAGCAGTCCGCAAGAGACCCAGTACTTC	CASSPQETQYF
TRBV5-1	once	TRBJ1-4	12	.	TGCGCCAGCAAGGGCTTCGGTGAAAAACTGTTTTTT	CASKGFGEKLFF
TRBV6-5	.	TRBJ1-6	15	.	TGTGCCAGCAGTTACTTGGGGGGCCTAGATTCACCCCTCCACTTT	CASSYLGGLDSPLHF
TRBV7-6	.	TRBJ2-1	16	TRBD1	TGTGCCAGCAGCTTAACAGGGGCTAGCTCCTACAATGAGCAGTTCTTC	CASSLTGASSYNEQFF
TRBV6-5	.	TRBJ2-2	15	.	TGTGCCAGCAGTTACGAGGGGCGAGGCACCGGGGAGCTGTTTTTT	CASSYEGRGTGELFF
TRBV7-9	.	TRBJ1-1	14	TRBD1	TGTGCCAGCAGCCCCGGACAGGGGGTCGGTGAAGCTTTCTTT	CASSPGQGVGEAFF
TRBV10-2	.	TRBJ2-7	12	.	TGCGCCAGCATGGAGGGCCGCTACGAGCAGTACTTC	CASMEGRYEQYF
TRBV28	once	TRBJ2-7	15	TRBD1	TGTGCCAGCAGTTCCCTAGGACAGGGTACCCACGAGCAGTACTTC	CASSSLGQGTHEQYF
TRBV4-2	.	TRBJ2-7	13	TRBD2	TGTGCCAGCAGCTTAGGCGGGGGGCAAGAGCAGTACTTC	CASSLGGGQEQYF
TRBV7-8	.	TRBJ2-7	18	.	TGTGCCAGCAGCTTAGGATATGTCAGGCCCTCCAACTTAGACGAGCAGTACTTC	CASSLGYVRPSNLDEQYF
TRBV15	.	TRBJ2-3	16	TRBD1	TGTGCCACCAGCAGAGAGGACAGGTTCTCGGCAGATACGCAGTATTTT	CATSREDRFSADTQYF
TRBV30	.	TRBJ2-7	14	.	TGTGCCTGGAGTGTGGTAACAGAATCTTCAGGGCAGTACTTC	CAWSVVTESSGQYF
TRBV2	.	TRBJ2-5	13	.	TGTGCCAGCAGTGCCCCTCCCCAAGAGACCCAGTACTTC	CASSAPPQETQYF
TRBV27	.	TRBJ2-5	14	TRBD2	TGTGCCAGCAGTCCTCTAGCGGGAGAGGAGACCCAGTACTTC	CASSPLAGEETQYF
TRBV11-2	.	TRBJ2-1	14	TRBD2	TGTGCCAGCAGCTTAGGGGAGGGAGTCAGAGAGCAGTTCTTC	CASSLGEGVREQFF
TRBV7-9	.	TRBJ2-7	15	.	TGTGCCAGCAGCCCAACCGGGGGGCGCGTATACGAGCAGTACTTC	CASSPTGGRVYEQYF